This T cell receptor beta chain was sequenced for a study of shared clonotypes between healthy human individuals. The germline gives CDR1 SGHRS, CDR2 YFSETQ. The CDR3 totals 15 residues. The trim removed 3 bases at V and 5 bases at J, leaving 6 bases unmatched. The method was immunoSEQ multiplex PCR; TCRdb's version includes in-frame clones alone and lacks a portion of them. Seen here are hundreds of thousands of clones, 90% to 98% observed once, and the top ten hold less than 0.25%. General study findings and limits: Among donors, the sharing of clonotypes was expected to be influenced by sequencing depth.

Selected positively for CCR7 and CD45RO-negative, naive CD8 cells excluded terminally differentiated effector memory CD45RA+ cells. On this clone: Antigen: not known.

This receptor was obtained from a man aged 25 to 45 in good health. Source material: naive CD8+ T cells sorted from blood. The chain has TRBV5-1 and TRBJ2-3, with 10 bases lining up with TRBD2. The CDR3 reads CASSWSGRAGDTQYF. The CDR3 coding sequence is TGCGCCAGCAGCTGGAGCGGGAGGGCCGGAGATACGCAGTATTTT.